This TCR beta chain was documented in a study of persistence of HIV-infected CD4 T cells. Study-wide points: TCRbeta richness was lower in CMV- and Gag-responding cells than in anti-CD3/anti-CD28-responding cells.

Lysates of CMV-infected fibroblasts at 8 to 10 ug/mL stimulated these cells. Memory cells lacking CD40L and CD69 with high CD45RO were sorted. The immunoSEQ assay was version 4, run in survey mode. Assay used: immunoSEQ multiplex PCR; TCRdb lists only in-frame clones, some missing. The sample shows tens of thousands of clones, 75% to 85% of them seen only once. A note on this clone: Antigen: not known.

With 6 bases removed from V and 10 bases from J, the gap between germline ends came to 19 bases. Looked up from germline, CDR1 is SGHNT and CDR2 is YYREEE (reference sequence). This CDR3 contains 13 residues. The clonotype originates from an adult man with HIV who was CMV-seropositive. This specimen consisted of CD4+ T cells sorted from PBMCs after approximately 19-hour stimulation, obtained from a patient who received antiretroviral therapy. This sequence joins TRBV5-4 and TRBJ1-1; D not resolved. CDR3 protein: CASTRPPQDGAFF. CDR3 DNA sequence: TGTGCCAGCACCCGACCGCCCCAAGATGGAGCTTTCTTT.